This TCR beta chain was retrieved from a study of blood T cell repertoires in COVID-19 (dated by TCRdb to the early 2020s). Looking at the study overall: Samples from collaborators originated in the United States, Italy and Spain and spanned both the acute and convalescent phases of COVID-19. The dataset comprised deeply sampled blood TCRbeta repertoires from subjects exposed to, actively infected with, or recovered from COVID-19. Where available, HLA class I and class II types were taken from metadata supplied by the sample provider and were not determined by assay-based typing. The prospective study material was composed of cDNA or gDNA derived from T cells, B-cell-depleted T cells, or PBMCs. The samples were drawn from the first 160 participants of the ongoing ImmuneRACE study and from roughly 1,300 subjects provided by 6 global collaborators. A de-identified subject ID, COVID-19 status, age in years and sex were almost always included in the sample metadata. A freely available public database, intended as a resource for researchers studying the immune response to SARS-CoV-2, is where the repertoires were released. The research as a whole found: Clinical and demographic metadata were provided uncurated, with the amount varying by source and participant.

This clone appeared a single time. Its antigen remains undetermined. No much larger clone is present one base from it, and per-base qualities are unavailable. The junction shows trimming of 6 bases on V and 4 bases on J, and the gene matches do not reach 8 bases of it. The CDR3 runs 14 residues from the cysteine to the phenylalanine. Kept here is only the CDR3 DNA, which spans 42 bases and is read in frame from base 1. The germline V gene (reference sequence) gives CDR1 as MNHEY and CDR2 as SMNVEV. At one collaborating source in Seattle, patients were enrolled during active infection and were followed longitudinally through the course of disease. The collaborating institutions used their own protocols to collect whole blood in K2EDTA tubes. For TCRbeta analysis, collaborators shipped samples in one of three forms: frozen whole blood, isolated PBMCs, or DNA extracted from either of those sample types.

TCRbeta CDR3 regions were amplified from genomic DNA using the immunoSEQ Assay, a bias-controlled multiplex PCR. Per the original workflow: The number of nucleated cells in each sample was estimated by amplification of reference gene primers within the assay. To quantify the absolute abundance of each unique TCRbeta CDR3 rearrangement, sequence reads were collapsed and filtered. For each sample, productive Simpson clonality was calculated as the square root of Simpson's diversity index over productive rearrangements. In its TCRdb copy, this immuneACCESS table keeps in-frame sequences only and misses some clones. Where compared with another copy, unresolved V genes explain less than half of these, and the others have no known cause. V and J calls plus clone size are reproduced from that table; the DNA served to infer D and trimming. This sample holds tens of thousands of clones; 84% were observed only once. The ten largest clonotypes hold 1.5% to 2% of the sample.

The sequence came from a man in his sixties with COVID-19, enrolled during active disease. The sample consisted of peripheral blood. Recombination linked TRBV27 to TRBJ1-2; 7 of the junction bases match TRBD1. The CDR3 reads as follows: CASRLTGASYGYTF. DNA sequence: TGTGCCAGCAGATTAACAGGGGCGAGCTATGGCTACACCTTC.